Each of the 16 T cell receptor beta chains below was sequenced from the same sample in a study of cytomegalovirus exposure and HLA in healthy donors. The PCR contained 60 Vbeta and 13 Jbeta primers. This table comes from immunoSEQ multiplex PCR, and its TCRdb copy is limited to in-frame clones, with some not included. In the table there are fewer than 40,000 clones, more than 80% of which are singletons. The sequencing sample was made of PBMCs. Source of these receptors: a woman aged 40 to 50 in good health and CMV-seronegative.

This clone appeared a few times. The chain employs TRBV27 and TRBJ1-6, with 9 nucleotides matching TRBD1. V lost 6 bases to trimming and J lost 5 bases; unmatched junction nucleotides: 5. Germline CDR1 is MNHEY and CDR2 is SMNVEV (reference sequence). The CDR3 totals 15 residues. The CDR3 reads CASRTGTGHNSPLHF. The CDR3 DNA reads as TGTGCCAGCAGGACCGGGACAGGGCATAATTCACCCCTCCACTTT.

The chain links TRBV7-2 to TRBJ1-1; unclear D gene. Trimming stripped 2 bases from V and 3 bases from J, with 7 bases between. This CDR3 is 13 amino acids long. Germline V gene lookup returns CDR1 SGHTA and CDR2 FQGNSA. CDR3 loop: CASSLLTHTEAFF. The CDR3 DNA reads as TGTGCCAGCAGCTTACTAACTCACACTGAAGCTTTCTTT.

This clone qualifies as medium-sized. The DNA of the CDR3 is TGTGCCAGCAGCTTCTCCGGTTCTAGCACAGATACGCAGTATTTT. It is translated as CASSFSGSSTDTQYF. This rearrangement joins TRBV11-2 to TRBJ2-3, with unresolved D. The CDR3 contains 15 residues. V was shortened by 3 bases and J by 0 bases, with 10 bases between the two germline ends. Germline V gene lookup returns CDR1 SGHAT and CDR2 FQNNGV.

The CDR3 DNA reads as TGTGCCAGTCGGACAGGGGGCACTGAAGCTTTCTTT. As protein: CASRTGGTEAFF. V gene TRBV19 combines with J gene TRBJ1-1; 10 bases fit TRBD1. CDR1 is LNHDA and CDR2 is SQIVND in the germline V gene (reference sequence). This CDR3 contains 12 residues. J lost 4 bases, V lost 8 bases, and 1 base had no gene match.

This chain links TRBV19 with TRBJ2-6; a weak D match, TRBD1 (5 bases). The CDR3 loop spans 15 amino acids. Germline V gives CDR1 LNHDA, CDR2 SQIVND (reference sequence). Between the trimmed V and J ends, which lost 7 bases and 0 bases, there was a span of 10 bases. CDR3 sequence: CASTGASSGANVLTF. DNA of the CDR3: TGTGCCAGTACTGGGGCCTCCTCTGGGGCCAACGTCCTGACTTTC.

This chain connects TRBV6-4 to TRBJ2-1, with no clear D. V was pared by 6 bases and J by 3 bases, with 15 bases between. The CDR3 covers 15 residues. Germline loops: CDR1 MRHNA, CDR2 SNTAGT. The CDR3 protein is CASSLMLASYNEQFF. The CDR3 DNA is TGTGCCAGCAGCCTGATGTTGGCTAGCTACAATGAGCAGTTCTTC.

This clone was counted between two and nine times. V is TRBV4-3 and J is TRBJ2-1; 10 bases line up with TRBD2. J lost 8 bases, V lost 4 bases, and 8 bases had no gene match. This CDR3 is built from 15 residues. Germline V gene lookup returns CDR1 LGHNA and CDR2 YSLEER. CDR3 in DNA: TGCGCCAGCAGCCTAACCGGGACTAGCGCCTATGAGCAGTTCTTC. Its translation is CASSLTGTSAYEQFF.

V usage is TRBV28 and J usage is TRBJ1-1, with 7 bases matching TRBD1. Germline CDR1 MDHEN, CDR2 SYDVKM. The CDR3 consists of 15 residues. V lost 2 bases, J lost 2 bases, and 5 bases stayed unmatched. The CDR3 protein is CASSLRAGGNTEAFF. CDR3 sequence (DNA): TGTGCCAGCAGTTTAAGAGCAGGGGGTAACACTGAAGCTTTCTTT. The full variable domain, with the rest looked up from reference TRBV28 and TRBJ1-1, is DVKVTQSSRYLVKRTGEKVFLECVQDMDHENMFWYRQDPGLGLRLIYFSYDVKMKEKGDIPEGYSVSREKKERFSLILESASTNQTSMYLCASSLRAGGNTEAFFGQGTRLTVV.

The J gene is TRBJ2-7, the V gene TRBV5-5, with TRBD1 matching 10 bases. The CDR3 spans 15 residues. V shed 0 bases and J 3 bases; nucleotides not matched to a gene: 3. The V gene's germline CDR1 is SGHKS and CDR2 YYEKEE (reference sequence). The CDR3 nucleotides are TGTGCCAGCAGCTTGGTAAGGACAGGGGGCTACGAGCAGTACGTC. It yields the protein CASSLVRTGGYEQYV.

This clone was seen only once. The chain couples TRBV25-1 to TRBJ2-1; tentative D call: TRBD2 (6 bases). The CDR3 spans 13 residues. The V and J ends lost 3 bases and 15 bases respectively, with 18 bases between them. Germline CDR1 reads MGHDK; CDR2 reads SYGVNS. The CDR3 spells CASSEGGWEEGFF. The CDR3 nucleotides are TGTGCCAGCAGTGAGGGAGGCTGGGAGGAGGGGTTCTTC.

J is TRBJ1-2 and V is TRBV27; no reliable D call. The length of the CDR3 is 14 residues. Germline V gene data show CDR1 as MNHEY and CDR2 as SMNVEV (reference sequence). With 5 bases removed from V and 1 base from J, the gap between germline ends came to 11 bases. In DNA, the CDR3 is TGTGCCAGCAGTGCTGGGCCCCGTAACTATGGCTACACCTTC. It encodes CASSAGPRNYGYTF.

The chain uses TRBV7-8 and TRBJ2-1, with TRBD2 as a possible D gene (5 bases). CDR1 SGHVS and CDR2 FQNEAQ come from the germline V gene. CDR3 length: 14 residues. V dropped 3 bases and J dropped 2 bases, with 8 bases sitting between them. The CDR3, as DNA: TGTGCCAGCAGCTTGGACGGGGCCTACAATGAGCAGTTCTTC. It yields the protein CASSLDGAYNEQFF.

This clone was counted once. The chain has TRBV2 and TRBJ1-1; D uncertain. Germline CDR1 reads SNHLY; CDR2 reads FYNNEI. This CDR3 has 12 residues. V gave up 7 bases and J gave up 8 bases, with 14 bases separating them. The CDR3 DNA is TGTGCCAGCACACTTGTCGGTCTAGAAGCTTTCTTT. Translated: CASTLVGLEAFF.

This clone was counted a few times. The rearrangement joins TRBV15 to TRBJ2-1; 7 bases match TRBD1. Germline V gene sequence: CDR1 LNHNV, CDR2 YYDKDF (reference sequence). The J segment lost 7 bases and the V segment lost 0 bases, leaving 9 bases of the junction unmatched. This CDR3 spans 16 amino acids. The CDR3, as DNA: TGTGCCACCAGCAGAGACGGACAGGCGATTAGTAATGAGCAGTTCTTC. This encodes CATSRDGQAISNEQFF.

The CDR3 DNA reads TGTGCCAGCTCAGGACTAGCGGTGCAAGAGACCCAGTACTTC. Amino acids: CASSGLAVQETQYF. The chain recombines TRBV18 with TRBJ2-5, with 10 bases identical to TRBD2. V dropped 5 bases and J dropped 2; count of bases not matched to a gene: 2. This CDR3 has 14 residues. Germline-derived CDR1 and CDR2 are KGHSH and LQKENI.

This chain joins TRBV7-3 and TRBJ1-1; 9 nucleotides line up with TRBD1. The CDR3 runs to 13 residues. V shed 5 bases and J 5 bases; nucleotides not matched to a gene: 3. CDR1 is SGHTA, CDR2 FQGTGA, per germline. CDR3 nucleotides: TGTGCCAGCAGCGCCGGACAGGGGACTGAAGCTTTCTTT. It specifies CASSAGQGTEAFF.